The next 32 T cell receptor beta chains were all read from a single sample in a study of blood T cells in healthy people across ages. Using a J-beta primer mix together with a sample-barcoded 5' primer, a second PCR was run for about 7 to 12 cycles. TCRdb redid the calling of the 5' RACE reads with MiXCR, one entry per CDR3 protein. The sample shows roughly 900,000 distinct CDR3 sequences, around 26% of them seen only once. The sample taken for sequencing was blood. These receptor sequences come from a woman at least 80 years old in good health.

This clonotype was counted ten times or more. This chain joins TRBV24-1 and TRBJ2-5; TRBD1 or TRBD2 may be the D gene (6 bases each). The V end was cut by 1 base, the J end by 5 bases, with 16 bases between. In germline, CDR1 is KGHDR, CDR2 SFDVKD. This CDR3 contains 16 residues. The CDR3 loop reads CATSDFAQGGDETQYF. In nucleotides, the CDR3 is TGTGCCACCAGTGATTTTGCACAGGGAGGCGACGAGACCCAGTACTTC.

This clonotype was seen many times. The rearrangement joins TRBV6-5 to TRBJ1-2; D is undetermined. V shed 2 bases and J shed 6 bases, with 19 bases lying between them. The CDR3 spans 16 residues. Germline CDR1 MNHEY, CDR2 SVGAGI. The DNA of the CDR3 is TGTGCCAGCAGTTACCCGGCTTCTGGCAGCGCTGATGGCTACACCTTC. It encodes CASSYPASGSADGYTF.

Turning to this clonotype: A clone one base away is much larger, so this may be a read error. The rearrangement links TRBV12-3 or TRBV12-4 to TRBJ1-6; possibly TRBD1 for D (5 bases). The CDR3 length is 14 residues. CDR3 nucleotides: TGTGCCAGCAGGGGGGGACGGTATAATTCACCCCCCCACTTT. This gives the protein CASRGGRYNSPPHF.

Concerning this clonotype: This may stem from a read error, because a much larger clone lies one nucleotide away. The chain recombines TRBV11-2 with TRBJ2-1; the match to TRBD2 covers 12 bases. CDR3 length equals 16 residues. The germline V gene encodes CDR1 SGHAT and CDR2 FQNNGV. This CDR3 is CASSTRLAGEYNEQVF. In DNA, the CDR3 is TGTGCCAGCAGCACCCGACTAGCGGGAGAGTACAATGAGCAGGTCTTC.

This clonotype was detected many times. The chain employs TRBV12-3 or TRBV12-4 and TRBJ1-2; unclear D gene. The CDR3 loop spans 14 amino acids. The V end was cut by 2 bases, the J end by 4 bases, with 11 bases between. The CDR3 here is CASSLFRASYGYTF. CDR3 coding DNA: TGTGCCAGCAGTTTATTTAGGGCATCCTATGGCTACACCTTC.

This clonotype was picked up many times. The V gene is TRBV2, the J gene TRBJ2-1; either TRBD1 or TRBD2 may supply D (6 bases each). Germline V gene sequence: CDR1 SNHLY, CDR2 FYNNEI. CDR3 size: 15 residues. V lost 6 bases, J lost 8 bases, and 20 bases lay in between. The CDR3 DNA follows: TGTGCCAGCAGGGAAACGGGGGCTGGGGGCGATGAGCAGTTCTTC. Protein sequence: CASRETGAGGDEQFF.

Notes on this clonotype: A much larger clone differs by one base, so this may be a read error. V is TRBV7-2 and J is TRBJ2-5, with a weak D call TRBD2 (5 bases). The length of the CDR3 is 15 residues. V lost 6 bases, J lost 11 bases, and 25 bases lay in between. Looked up from germline, CDR1 is SGHTA and CDR2 is FQGNSA. The CDR3 bases are TGTGCCAGCAGGCAAAACGGGGTCCGAGACAATGAGCAGTACTTC. Protein: CASRQNGVRDNEQYF.

About this clonotype: At one boundary the junction diverges from the germline segment, which might be a read error. V usage is TRBV10-3 and J usage is TRBJ2-7; the D is unclear. Germline CDR1 reads ENHRY; CDR2 reads SYGVKD. There are 14 residues in the CDR3. The CDR3 here is CATSRTGPFYEQYF. The DNA of the CDR3 is TGTGCCACCAGTCGGACGGGTCCATTCTACGAGCAGTACTTC.

This clonotype was observed many times. The chain is built from TRBV27 and TRBJ1-2; no clear D gene. Germline V gives CDR1 MNHEY, CDR2 SMNVEV (reference sequence). V shed 3 bases and J shed 2 bases, with 7 bases lying between them. The CDR3 runs to 13 residues. The CDR3 spells CASSFGGNYGYTF. The CDR3 DNA sequence: TGTGCCAGCAGTTTTGGCGGGAACTATGGCTACACCTTC.

In this sample, this clonotype turned up many times. The genes are TRBV6-5 and TRBJ2-1, with a tentative D call TRBD2 (6 bases). Germline V gene data show CDR1 as MNHEY and CDR2 as SVGAGI. V dropped 2 bases and J dropped 0 bases, with 20 bases sitting between them. This CDR3 contains 19 residues. The CDR3 DNA reads as TGTGCCAGCAGTTACCCTACTAGCACCCCCCGGGGCTCCTACAATGAGCAGTTCTTC. Translation: CASSYPTSTPRGSYNEQFF.

This clonotype has ten or more counts. The genes are TRBV5-1 and TRBJ2-3, with D uncertain. CDR3 length: 14 amino acids. Germline CDR1 and CDR2: SGHRS and YFSETQ. V was pared by 5 bases and J by 6 bases, with 16 bases between. The CDR3 DNA follows: TGCGCCAGCAGAGGCCGGACCGACCTCGATACGCAGTATTTT. It is translated as CASRGRTDLDTQYF. The variable domain in full, completed from reference TRBV5-1 and TRBJ2-3, reads KAGVTQTPRYLIKTRGQQVTLSCSPISGHRSVSWYQQTPGQGLQFLFEYFSETQRNKGNFPGRFSGRQFSNSRSEMNVSTLELGDSALYLCASRGRTDLDTQYFGPGTRLTVL.

This clonotype was found a few times. A much larger clone lies one base from this, so it may be a read error. The chain recombines TRBV12-3 or TRBV12-4 with TRBJ2-7; the D is unclear. V lost 3 bases to trimming and J lost 9 bases, with 15 bases between them. The CDR3 runs to 13 residues. In DNA form, the CDR3 reads TGTGCCAGCAGTTTCCGGATCAGCGACGGGCAGTACTTC. It is translated as CASSFRISDGQYF.

On this clonotype: This clone may be a read error of a much larger clone one base away. V gene TRBV7-6 combines with J gene TRBJ2-1; weak D call: TRBD2 (7 bases). Germline loops: CDR1 SGHVS, CDR2 FNYEAQ. The length of the CDR3 is 15 residues. CDR3 loop: CASSLALRGGNERFF. The CDR3, as DNA: TGTGCCAGCAGCTTAGCCTTAAGGGGGGGGAATGAGCGGTTCTTC.

Details on this clonotype: This may arise from a read error, as a much more abundant clone is one base away. The chain recombines TRBV11-2 with TRBJ2-1; D might be TRBD2 (6 bases). There are 17 residues in the CDR3. The germline V gene encodes CDR1 SGHAT and CDR2 FQNNGV. Written as DNA, the CDR3 is TGTGCCAGCAGCTTACAGCGTGTCGGAGGGAAAAACAATAAGCAGTTCTTC. It specifies CASSLQRVGGKNNKQFF.

Notes on this clonotype: This sequence may be a read error, since a much larger clone differs from it by one base. This chain links TRBV6-2 or TRBV6-3 with TRBJ1-5, with a weak D call TRBD1 (6 bases). Deletions cut 4 bases from V and 4 bases from J, with 14 bases between. The CDR3 is made up of 15 amino acids. Germline V lookup: CDR1 MNHEY, CDR2 SVGEGT. CDR3 bases: TGTGCCAGCAGTTCGTTTGGACAGAGAAATCAGCCCCAGCATTTT. It codes for CASSSFGQRNQPQHF.

There are a few counts of this clonotype. The junction does not match germline at one end; this may be a read error. The rearrangement joins TRBV5-1 to TRBJ2-1; TRBD1 matches 8 bases. Germline-derived CDR1 and CDR2 are SGHRS and YFSETQ. The CDR3 sequence is 14 residues long. The DNA for the CDR3 is TGCGCCGGCAGCACCGGGACAGGAGACAATGAGCAGTTCTTC. Protein: CAGSTGTGDNEQFF. The complete variable domain, with remaining parts taken from reference TRBV5-1 and TRBJ2-1, reads KAGVTQTPRYLIKTRGQQVTLSCSPISGHRSVSWYQQTPGQGLQFLFEYFSETQRNKGNFPGRFSGRQFSNSRSEMNVSTLELGDSALYLCAGSTGTGDNEQFFGPGTRLTVL.

V is TRBV7-2 and J is TRBJ1-1; weak D call: TRBD1 (6 bases). This CDR3 has 14 residues. V lost 7 bases and J lost 3, with 15 bases in between. Looked up from germline, CDR1 is SGHTA and CDR2 is FQGNSA. This CDR3 reads CASMGDNTYTEAFF. CDR3 bases: TGTGCCAGCATGGGGGACAACACTTACACTGAAGCTTTCTTT.

This clonotype was seen many times. V is TRBV11-2 and J is TRBJ1-5, with 9 positions matching TRBD1. The CDR3 is made up of 17 amino acids. V lost 1 base to trimming and J lost 7 bases; unmatched junction nucleotides: 11. CDR1 is SGHAT and CDR2 is FQNNGV in the germline V gene. The CDR3 DNA is TGTGCCAGCAGCTTAGGAGCCGGGACAGGGATCCCACAGCCCCAGCATTTT. Protein sequence: CASSLGAGTGIPQPQHF.

This clonotype was recorded at least ten times. This sequence joins TRBV27 and TRBJ2-7; TRBD2 agrees at 11 bases. There are 15 residues in the CDR3. V shed 5 bases, J shed 2 bases, and the junction held 5 bases outside the gene matches. Germline assignment: CDR1 MNHEY and CDR2 SMNVEV (reference sequence). CDR3 sequence (DNA): TGTGCCAGCAGTCCCAATAGCGGGGGGGCCTACGAGCAGTACTTC. This sequence encodes CASSPNSGGAYEQYF.

This clonotype was found many times. The chain is built from TRBV18 and TRBJ2-1; 8 bases are shared with TRBD1. V shed 4 bases, J shed 9 bases, and the junction held 14 bases outside the gene matches. This CDR3 has 16 amino acids. Per germline, CDR1 KGHSH and CDR2 LQKENI. Here the CDR3 DNA reads TGTGCCAGCTCACATAAAACGACAGGGGAGGAAGGTGAGCAGTTCTTC. Protein: CASSHKTTGEEGEQFF. Combining the CDR3 with reference TRBV18 and TRBJ2-1 gives the whole variable domain NAGVMQNPRHLVRRRGQEARLRCSPMKGHSHVYWYRQLPEEGLKFMVYLQKENIIDESGMPKERFSAEFPKEGPSILRIQQVVRGDSAAYFCASSHKTTGEEGEQFFGPGTRLTVL.

In its sample, this clonotype was seen many times. The CDR3 coding sequence is TGTGCCAGCAGCCTCAATTCGGCGGACGGTTCCTACGAGCAGTACTTC. Translating gives CASSLNSADGSYEQYF. The J gene is TRBJ2-7, the V gene TRBV11-2; D gene unclear. Germline CDR1 is SGHAT and CDR2 is FQNNGV. This CDR3 spans 16 amino acids. Trimming stripped 5 bases from V and 1 base from J, with 18 bases between.

This clonotype was picked up many times. This chain connects TRBV7-2 to TRBJ2-7, with D uncertain. The CDR3 length is 15 residues. In germline, CDR1 is SGHTA, CDR2 FQGNSA. Trimming stripped 1 base from V and 5 bases from J, with 15 bases between. The CDR3 loop is CASSLGNGLRNEQYF. As DNA, the CDR3 is TGTGCCAGCAGCTTAGGGAACGGGCTGAGGAACGAGCAGTACTTC.

V usage is TRBV5-1 and J usage is TRBJ1-2, with TRBD1 identical over 12 bases. This CDR3 is built from 14 residues. Germline V gives CDR1 SGHRS, CDR2 YFSETQ. V was clipped by 2 bases and J by 7 bases; unmatched bases: 3. CDR3 sequence (DNA): TGCGCCAGCAGCTTAGGGACAGGGGGCGTTGGCTACACCTTC. It translates to CASSLGTGGVGYTF.

The chain carries TRBV18 and TRBJ2-5, with 7 bases lining up with TRBD1. Germline V gene sequence: CDR1 KGHSH, CDR2 LQKENI. The CDR3 is made up of 15 amino acids. V shed 1 base, J shed 1 base, and the junction held 3 bases outside the gene matches. The CDR3 bases are TGTGCCAGCTCACCACTGAGGGACAGCCAAGAGACCCAGTACTTC. Translation: CASSPLRDSQETQYF.

This chain joins TRBV5-1 and TRBJ1-5; D not certain. Germline V gene lookup returns CDR1 SGHRS and CDR2 YFSETQ. Trimming pared 4 bases from V and 3 bases from J, leaving 14 bases between. This CDR3 is 15 amino acids long. The CDR3 loop reads CASSPGASPNQPQHF. The CDR3, as DNA: TGCGCCAGCAGCCCGGGAGCATCTCCCAATCAGCCCCAGCATTTT.

Details on this clonotype: One end of the junction is discordant with germline, which a read error may explain. The V call is TRBV7-2, the J call TRBJ1-3, with D perhaps matching TRBD1 (5 bases). Per germline, CDR1 SGHTA and CDR2 FQGNSA. The CDR3 extends over 13 amino acids. The chain's CDR3 is CASSLTAGTTIYF. In nucleotides, the CDR3 is TGTGCCAGCAGCTTGACAGCTGGAACCACCATATATTTT.

This clonotype was found many times. The V call is TRBV5-1, the J call TRBJ1-5, with D maybe TRBD1 (6 bases). V was clipped by 0 bases and J by 0 bases, with 10 bases between them. The CDR3 contains 16 residues. From germline, CDR1 is SGHRS and CDR2 YFSETQ. The CDR3 loop is CASSLGGLNSNQPQHF. Written as DNA, the CDR3 is TGCGCCAGCAGCTTGGGGGGGCTGAATAGCAATCAGCCCCAGCATTTT.

Notes on this clonotype: Given a much more abundant clone one base away, this may be a read error. The genes are TRBV6-2 or TRBV6-3 and TRBJ2-7, with 7 bases aligning to TRBD1. Germline V gene lookup returns CDR1 MNHEY and CDR2 SVGEGT. V dropped 6 bases and J dropped 3; count of bases not matched to a gene: 5. The CDR3 is 13 amino acids. CDR3 sequence reads: CASRGTVCYEQYF. CDR3 coding DNA: TGTGCCAGCAGGGGGACAGTATGCTACGAGCAGTACTTC.

This clonotype was counted at least ten times. This chain uses TRBV5-6 with TRBJ2-7; 10 bases match TRBD1. V shed 5 bases and J 2 bases; nucleotides not matched to a gene: 7. The germline V gene has CDR1 SGHDT and CDR2 YYEEEE. CDR3 length: 15 amino acids. CDR3 DNA sequence: TGTGCCAGCAGTAGACAGGGGGCGTTCACCTACGAGCAGTACTTC. Protein sequence: CASSRQGAFTYEQYF.

Regarding this clonotype: A single base separates this from a much larger clone, so it may be a read error. The chain links TRBV11-2 to TRBJ2-3, with D hard to call. Deletions cut 7 bases from V and 4 bases from J, with 9 bases between. Germline CDR1 and CDR2: SGHAT and FQNNGV. This CDR3 contains 12 residues. CDR3 region: CASNSHPDTQYF. The DNA for the CDR3 is TGTGCCAGCAACTCTCATCCAGATACGCAGTATTTT.

The CDR3 spells CASSQGTGVVLGGGYTF. As DNA, the CDR3 is TGTGCCAGCAGTCAGGGGACAGGGGTTGTGTTAGGTGGTGGCTACACCTTC. The genes are TRBV12-3 or TRBV12-4 and TRBJ1-2, with 10 bases aligning to TRBD1. This CDR3 has 17 residues. Trimming cost V 5 bases and J 7 bases; bases outside gene matches: 16.

This clonotype was seen many times. The V call is TRBV6-5, the J call TRBJ2-7, with D possibly TRBD2 on 7 matching bases. Germline loops: CDR1 MNHEY, CDR2 SVGAGI. The CDR3 has 14 amino acids. The V end lost 7 bases, the J end lost 7 bases, and 20 bases lay between the germline ends. This CDR3 is CASTSAGAAGEQYF. DNA for the CDR3: TGTGCCAGCACGTCGGCGGGGGCGGCCGGTGAGCAGTACTTC.